This T cell receptor beta chain was identified in a study of CD8+ T cells in alopecia areata. Overall study context: Patients received oral tofacitinib, 5 to 10 mg twice daily, for moderate-to-severe alopecia areata.

V shed 7 bases and J shed 5 bases, with 17 bases lying between them. The CDR3 covers 15 residues. Germline CDR1 MNHEY, CDR2 SVGAGI. RNA extraction was followed by reverse transcription into cDNA, which acted as the sequencing template. Sequenced by immunoSEQ multiplex PCR; TCRdb stores in-frame clones only, minus some. This table holds about 180,000 clones, about 63% found once. The source of this sequence is a human donor with alopecia areata. This rearrangement joins TRBV6-5 to TRBJ2-2; D is unclear. Here the sequenced sample was CD4+ T cells sorted from blood, taken at week 0. CDR3 sequence: CASTLTLWDTGELFF. The CDR3 DNA reads TGTGCCAGCACCCTGACCCTCTGGGATACCGGGGAGCTGTTTTTT.